The rows below give T cell receptor beta chains drawn from one sample of a study of cytomegalovirus exposure and HLA in healthy donors. The repertoire was sequenced with immunoSEQ multiplex PCR; TCRdb's copy has only in-frame clones and lacks some. Of around 64,000 clones in the sample, around three quarters were seen once. The sample was PBMCs. The receptors were gathered from a man aged 18-30 years in good health and CMV-seropositive. Both conserved end residues are part of each CDR3. Fields, in order: D gene, V gene, clone size, J gene, CDR3 protein, CDR3 DNA. The D gene is left open where the match is weak. The size field is filled for only some rows; it gives once, few, many or a size class.

D: .; V: TRBV10-1; size: once; J: TRBJ2-1; CDR3: CASSESGTGTYNEQFF; DNA: TGCGCCAGCAGTGAGTCGGGAACAGGGACCTACAATGAGCAGTTCTTC
D: TRBD1; V: TRBV6-5; size: .; J: TRBJ2-2; CDR3: CASSWTGGAGELFF; DNA: TGTGCCAGCAGTTGGACAGGGGGGGCCGGGGAGCTGTTTTTT
D: TRBD1; V: TRBV23-1; size: .; J: TRBJ1-1; CDR3: CASGSDRGGTEAFF; DNA: TGCGCCAGCGGTTCGGACAGGGGAGGAACTGAAGCTTTCTTT
D: .; V: TRBV13; size: .; J: TRBJ1-1; CDR3: CASSLGERTEAFF; DNA: TGTGCCAGCAGCTTAGGTGAGAGGACTGAAGCTTTCTTT
D: TRBD2; V: TRBV7-9; size: .; J: TRBJ2-5; CDR3: CASSLSGSPGTQYF; DNA: TGTGCCAGCAGCTTAAGCGGGAGTCCCGGGACCCAGTACTTC
D: .; V: TRBV10-2; size: .; J: TRBJ1-4; CDR3: CASSPTRVANEKLFF; DNA: TGCGCCAGCAGCCCTACCAGGGTAGCTAATGAAAAACTGTTTTTT
D: TRBD2; V: TRBV27; size: .; J: TRBJ2-1; CDR3: CASSAGLANEQFF; DNA: TGTGCCAGCAGTGCGGGACTAGCCAATGAGCAGTTCTTC
D: TRBD2; V: TRBV7-9; size: .; J: TRBJ2-7; CDR3: CASSLVGTSDSEQYF; DNA: TGTGCCAGCAGCTTAGTCGGGACTAGCGACTCCGAGCAGTACTTC
D: .; V: TRBV7-9; size: .; J: TRBJ1-5; CDR3: CASSPLLNQPQHF; DNA: TGTGCCAGCAGCCCTCTCCTGAATCAGCCCCAGCATTTT
D: TRBD2; V: TRBV7-2; size: .; J: TRBJ2-3; CDR3: CASSGGLAGISDTQYF; DNA: TGTGCCAGCAGCGGGGGGCTAGCGGGTATCTCAGATACGCAGTATTTT
D: .; V: TRBV2; size: .; J: TRBJ2-5; CDR3: CASRDTGWGRRETQYF; DNA: TGTGCCAGCAGGGATACAGGGTGGGGGCGTAGAGAGACCCAGTACTTC
D: .; V: TRBV10-3; size: medium-sized; J: TRBJ2-7; CDR3: CAISPGSITDEQYF; DNA: TGTGCCATCAGTCCGGGATCCATTACAGACGAGCAGTACTTC
D: TRBD1; V: TRBV4-1; size: .; J: TRBJ1-1; CDR3: CASSPRKGGANTEAFF; DNA: TGCGCCAGCAGCCCGAGGAAAGGGGGCGCGAACACTGAAGCTTTCTTT
D: TRBD2; V: TRBV7-9; size: once; J: TRBJ2-7; CDR3: CASSPSGTAYEQYF; DNA: TGTGCCAGCAGCCCTAGCGGGACGGCCTACGAGCAGTACTTC
D: .; V: TRBV11-2; size: .; J: TRBJ1-5; CDR3: CASSSGQSNQSQHF; DNA: TGTGCCAGCAGCTCAGGACAGAGCAATCAGTCCCAGCATTTT
D: TRBD1; V: TRBV10-3; size: .; J: TRBJ1-2; CDR3: CATWDRWGYGYTF; DNA: TGTGCCACCTGGGACAGATGGGGGTATGGCTACACCTTC
D: .; V: TRBV7-2; size: few; J: TRBJ1-4; CDR3: CASSWLSGGGEKLFF; DNA: TGTGCCAGCAGCTGGTTGTCCGGGGGAGGAGAAAAACTGTTTTTT
D: .; V: TRBV9; size: once; J: TRBJ1-3; CDR3: CASRGGGGNTIYF; DNA: TGTGCCAGCAGAGGGGGGGGTGGAAACACCATATATTTT